This paragraph reports one TCR beta chain. Its specificity is not known. The germline CDR1 and CDR2 sequences are KGHDR and SFDVKD. The V gene lost 1 base and the J gene lost 0 bases, with 14 bases spanning the gap. CDR3 size: 17 residues. The sample comes from a study of vaccination effects on CD4 cells after COVID-19. Profiling relied on immunoSEQ multiplex PCR, and the TCRdb table lists in-frame clones only, not all of them. The table has 55,000 to 65,000 clones, 75% to 85% seen once. Regarding the study as a whole: Only a single clone (1 of 255 vaccine-induced clones in healthy vaccinees) cross-reacted with common cold coronaviruses.

The ViraFEST assay expanded antigen-specific CD4+ T cells with viral peptide pools before sequencing. When ten to eleven days of culture had elapsed, CD4+ T cells were isolated. The receptor comes from a human donor who received a COVID-19 vaccine. Sequencing was performed on CD4+ T cells from PBMCs cultured with HCoV-229E spike peptides, taken before COVID-19 vaccination. The chain couples TRBV24-1 to TRBJ1-1; D is unclear. The CDR3, as DNA: TGTGCCACCAGTGATTTTTATTGGGTTAAGGTGAACACTGAAGCTTTCTTT. This gives the protein CATSDFYWVKVNTEAFF.